The clone carrying this TCR beta chain has only one observation. Its antigen remains unknown. This specimen belongs to a study of cytomegalovirus exposure and HLA in healthy donors. The CDR3 has 14 amino acids. The germline V gene encodes CDR1 MDHEN and CDR2 SYDVKM. J lost 1 base, V lost 3 bases, and 2 bases had no gene match. The protocol was immunoSEQ multiplex PCR, while the TCRdb copy is restricted to in-frame clones and leaves out a portion. The sample yields approximately 200,000 clones, 81% seen once. An approximately 130-subject validation cohort, separate from the roughly 670-subject first cohort, supplied the donors. The study, taken as a whole, reports: Reportedly, cytomegalovirus status was diagnosed with high sensitivity and specificity. Researchers reported that a few CMV-associated chains were confirmed in vitro as CMV antigen-specific. The study labeled approximately 150 TCR beta chains cytomegalovirus-associated.

The J gene is TRBJ1-2, the V gene TRBV28; 7 positions match TRBD1. Specimen: PBMCs. The source is a woman in her 30s in good health and CMV-seronegative. The CDR3 DNA is TGTGCCAGCAGTTTCACAGGGGATAACTATGGCTACACCTTC. Translation: CASSFTGDNYGYTF.